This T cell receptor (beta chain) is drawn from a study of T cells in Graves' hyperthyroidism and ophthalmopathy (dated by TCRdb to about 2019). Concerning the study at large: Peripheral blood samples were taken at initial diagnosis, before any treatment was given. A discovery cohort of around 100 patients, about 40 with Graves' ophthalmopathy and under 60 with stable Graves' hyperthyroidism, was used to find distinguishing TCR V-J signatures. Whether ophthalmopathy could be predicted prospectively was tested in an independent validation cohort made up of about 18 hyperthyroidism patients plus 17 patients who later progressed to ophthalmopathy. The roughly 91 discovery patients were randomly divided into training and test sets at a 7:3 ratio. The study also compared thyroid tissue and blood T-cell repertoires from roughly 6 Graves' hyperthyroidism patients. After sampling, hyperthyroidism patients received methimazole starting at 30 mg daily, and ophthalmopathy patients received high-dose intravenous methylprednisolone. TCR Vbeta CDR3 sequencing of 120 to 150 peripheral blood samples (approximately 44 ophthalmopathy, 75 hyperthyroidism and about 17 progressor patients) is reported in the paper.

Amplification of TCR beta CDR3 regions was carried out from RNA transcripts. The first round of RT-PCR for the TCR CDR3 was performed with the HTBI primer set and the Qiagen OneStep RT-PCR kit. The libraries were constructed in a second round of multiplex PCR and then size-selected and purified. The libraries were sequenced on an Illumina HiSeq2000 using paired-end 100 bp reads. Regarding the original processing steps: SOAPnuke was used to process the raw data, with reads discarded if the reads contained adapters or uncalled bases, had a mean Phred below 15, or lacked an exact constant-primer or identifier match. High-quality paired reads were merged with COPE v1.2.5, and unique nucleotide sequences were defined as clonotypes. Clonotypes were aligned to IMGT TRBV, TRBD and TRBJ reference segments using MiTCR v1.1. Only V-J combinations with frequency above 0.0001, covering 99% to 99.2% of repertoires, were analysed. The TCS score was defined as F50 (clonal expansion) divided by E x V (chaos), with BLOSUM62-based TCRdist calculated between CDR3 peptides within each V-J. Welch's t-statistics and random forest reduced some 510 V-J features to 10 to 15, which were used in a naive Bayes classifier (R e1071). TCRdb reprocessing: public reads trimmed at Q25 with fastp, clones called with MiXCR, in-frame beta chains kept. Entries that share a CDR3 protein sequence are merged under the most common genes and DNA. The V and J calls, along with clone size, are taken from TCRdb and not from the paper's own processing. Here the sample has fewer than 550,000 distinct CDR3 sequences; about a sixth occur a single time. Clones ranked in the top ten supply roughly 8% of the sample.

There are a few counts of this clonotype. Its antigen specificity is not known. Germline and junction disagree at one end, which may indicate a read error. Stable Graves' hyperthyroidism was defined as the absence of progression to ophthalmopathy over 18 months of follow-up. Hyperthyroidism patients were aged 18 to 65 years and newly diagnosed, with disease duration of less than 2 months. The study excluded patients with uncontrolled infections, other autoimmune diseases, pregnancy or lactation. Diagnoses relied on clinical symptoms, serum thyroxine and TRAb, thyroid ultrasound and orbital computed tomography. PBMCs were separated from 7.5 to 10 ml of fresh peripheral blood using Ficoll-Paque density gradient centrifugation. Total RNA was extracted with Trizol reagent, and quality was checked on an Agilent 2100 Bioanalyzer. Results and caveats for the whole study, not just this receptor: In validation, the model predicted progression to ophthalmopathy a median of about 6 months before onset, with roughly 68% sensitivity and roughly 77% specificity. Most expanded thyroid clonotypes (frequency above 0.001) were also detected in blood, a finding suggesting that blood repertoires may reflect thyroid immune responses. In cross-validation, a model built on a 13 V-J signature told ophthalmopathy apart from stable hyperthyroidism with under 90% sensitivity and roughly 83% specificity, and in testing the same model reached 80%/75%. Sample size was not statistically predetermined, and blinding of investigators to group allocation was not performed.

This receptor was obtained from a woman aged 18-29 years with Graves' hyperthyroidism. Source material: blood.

Here the CDR3 is given as CSAIEGASENTIYF. The nucleotides read TGCAGTGCTATAGAGGGGGCATCTGAAAACACCATATATTTT. The chain is assembled from TRBV20-1 and TRBJ1-3; the junction holds 7 bases that match TRBD1. Its CDR3 holds 14 amino acids, cysteine through phenylalanine. The CDR3 DNA has 42 bases and is translated from base 1. The germline V gene (reference sequence) yields DFQATT for CDR1 and SNEGSKA for CDR2.